This TCR beta chain stems from a study of siplizumab effects on memory and regulatory T cells. Across the whole study: Each responder-stimulator pair had a siplizumab 1 ug/mL reaction and a drug-free control. The study's findings and limits: Contribution to the alloresponse seemed major for naive T cells, which also seemed more diverse than memory cells. Just a small share of alloreactive clones was traced back to unstimulated subsets.

Data came from immunoSEQ multiplex PCR; TCRdb stores just in-frame clones and leaves some out. The sample lists 20,000 or so clones, approximately 44% occurring once. An approximately 6-day coculture at 37°C was performed with the mixed lymphocyte reaction cells. Regarding this clone: The antigen remains undetermined. The sample contains more than one DNA sequence encoding this CDR3.

Germline CDR1 LNHDA, CDR2 SQIVND (reference sequence). The CDR3 spans 14 residues. Trimming took 6 bases from V and 4 from J; bases not matched to a gene: 9. The chain uses TRBV19 and TRBJ2-7; 7 bases are a match to TRBD1. This sequence was found in a human donor in good health; the cells came from an allogeneic mixed lymphocyte reaction. Some clones in this sample may be carry-over from other donors' samples. Sequenced input: CFSE-low (dividing) CD4+ T cells sorted from an allogeneic mixed lymphocyte reaction. The CDR3 loop reads CASRRQGLPYEQYF. The CDR3, as DNA: TGTGCCAGTAGGCGACAGGGCCTTCCATACGAGCAGTACTTC.